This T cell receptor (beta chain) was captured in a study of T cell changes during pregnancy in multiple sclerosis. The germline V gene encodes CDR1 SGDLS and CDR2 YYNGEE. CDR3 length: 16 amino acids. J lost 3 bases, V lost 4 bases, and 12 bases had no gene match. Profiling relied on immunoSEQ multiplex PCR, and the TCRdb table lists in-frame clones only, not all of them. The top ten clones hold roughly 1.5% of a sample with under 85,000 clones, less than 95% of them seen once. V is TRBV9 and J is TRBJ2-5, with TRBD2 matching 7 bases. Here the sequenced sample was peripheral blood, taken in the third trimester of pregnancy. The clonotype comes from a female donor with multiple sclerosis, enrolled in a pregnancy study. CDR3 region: CASSINPGLPKETQYF. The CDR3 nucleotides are TGTGCCAGCAGCATCAATCCGGGACTACCGAAAGAGACCCAGTACTTC.